A single sample is the source of the 10 T cell receptor beta chains below, sequenced in a study of blood T cell repertoires in COVID-19. Assay: immunoSEQ multiplex PCR; the TCRdb copy retains only in-frame clones and omits some. The profile shows 35,000 to 50,000 clones, 75% to 80% of them singletons. Sequencing used peripheral blood. The receptors here all came from a man between 65 and 85 years old with active or convalescent COVID-19.

The chain uses TRBV6-5 and TRBJ2-1; 8 bases are a match to TRBD2. The CDR3 has 14 residues. J lost 4 bases, V lost 6 bases, and 5 bases had no gene match. Looked up from germline, CDR1 is MNHEY and CDR2 is SVGAGI. The CDR3: CASSLGGEYNEQFF. The CDR3 nucleotides read TGTGCCAGCAGCCTCGGGGGGGAATACAATGAGCAGTTCTTC.

The chain recombines TRBV5-1 with TRBJ2-5, with TRBD1 as a possible D gene (6 bases). This CDR3 has 14 amino acids. Looked up from germline, CDR1 is SGHRS and CDR2 is YFSETQ. Trimming removed 0 bases from V and 2 bases from J, with 8 bases in between. The CDR3 sequence: CASSLGQDQETQYF. CDR3 bases: TGCGCCAGCAGCTTGGGACAGGATCAAGAGACCCAGTACTTC.

The chain carries TRBV4-1 and TRBJ2-7; D might be TRBD2 (6 bases). This CDR3 has 20 amino acids. The germline V gene has CDR1 MGHRA and CDR2 YSYEKL. The ends were cut back, 1 base at V and 3 bases at J, with 28 bases in the middle. The CDR3 DNA follows: TGCGCCAGCAGCCAAGCGGGATTAACCGGAGGGGTCGGGGCGAACTACGAGCAGTACTTC. Protein sequence: CASSQAGLTGGVGANYEQYF.

The V gene is TRBV7-2, the J gene TRBJ2-5; unclear D gene. In germline, CDR1 is SGHTA, CDR2 FQGNSA. V was pared by 3 bases and J by 2 bases, with 10 bases between. This CDR3 has 14 residues. CDR3 bases: TGTGCCAGCAGCTTTTTGGGCAGTCAAGAGACCCAGTACTTC. Its protein is CASSFLGSQETQYF.

This clone appeared a single time. The chain employs TRBV28 and TRBJ1-5; 7 bases are shared with TRBD1. Germline-derived CDR1 and CDR2 are MDHEN and SYDVKM. The CDR3 is made up of 16 amino acids. J gave up 11 bases and V 8 bases, and 21 bases lay outside the gene matches. CDR3 nucleotides: TGTGCCAGCGTAAGCCCATCCAGACAGGGTATCGCAGCCCAGCATTTT. This codes for CASVSPSRQGIAAQHF.

The chain recombines TRBV2 with TRBJ2-5, with a weak D call TRBD1 (6 bases). This CDR3 region has 12 residues. The germline V gene encodes CDR1 SNHLY and CDR2 FYNNEI. Trimming took 6 bases from V and 6 from J, leaving 11 bases between them. CDR3 residues: CASRGAVKTQYF. For the CDR3, the DNA is TGTGCCAGCAGGGGGGCCGTGAAGACCCAGTACTTC.

The chain uses TRBV28 and TRBJ2-7; no clear D gene. Germline assignment: CDR1 MDHEN and CDR2 SYDVKM. Trimming removed 4 bases at V and 1 base at J, with 5 bases between. The CDR3 consists of 12 residues. The CDR3 loop reads CASSSSSYEQYF. The CDR3, as DNA: TGTGCCAGCAGTTCCAGTTCCTACGAGCAGTACTTC. Filled out from reference TRBV28 and TRBJ2-7, the complete variable domain reads DVKVTQSSRYLVKRTGEKVFLECVQDMDHENMFWYRQDPGLGLRLIYFSYDVKMKEKGDIPEGYSVSREKKERFSLILESASTNQTSMYLCASSSSSYEQYFGPGTRLTVT.

This clone has a single count. The chain joins TRBV7-8 to TRBJ2-7; 11 bases are shared with TRBD2. This CDR3 comprises 13 residues. V lost 10 bases to trimming and J lost 4 bases; unmatched junction nucleotides: 6. Germline CDR1 reads SGHVS; CDR2 reads FQNEAQ. CDR3 bases: TGTGCCACGGGGGCTAGCGGGAGGTACGAGCAGTACTTC. It translates to CATGASGRYEQYF.

The chain has TRBV3-1 (or the pseudogene TRBV3-2) and TRBJ1-2, with 8 bases fitting TRBD1. This CDR3 spans 14 amino acids. J was trimmed by 7 bases and V by 1 base; bases with no gene match: 5. The germline V gene encodes CDR1 LGHDT and CDR2 YNNKEL (reference sequence). As DNA, the CDR3 is TGTGCCAGCAGCCAAGGGACAGGGATGAGTGGCTACACCTTC. It encodes CASSQGTGMSGYTF.

V and J are TRBV5-1 and TRBJ2-2; D remains unclear. Trimming stripped 1 base from V and 6 bases from J, with 13 bases between. The germline CDR1 and CDR2 sequences are SGHRS and YFSETQ. This CDR3 comprises 15 residues. For the CDR3, the DNA is TGCGCCAGCAGCTTGCACGGGTTGGATGCCGGGGAGCTGTTTTTT. Translation: CASSLHGLDAGELFF. The whole variable domain, remainder taken from reference TRBV5-1 and TRBJ2-2, is KAGVTQTPRYLIKTRGQQVTLSCSPISGHRSVSWYQQTPGQGLQFLFEYFSETQRNKGNFPGRFSGRQFSNSRSEMNVSTLELGDSALYLCASSLHGLDAGELFFGEGSRLTVL.